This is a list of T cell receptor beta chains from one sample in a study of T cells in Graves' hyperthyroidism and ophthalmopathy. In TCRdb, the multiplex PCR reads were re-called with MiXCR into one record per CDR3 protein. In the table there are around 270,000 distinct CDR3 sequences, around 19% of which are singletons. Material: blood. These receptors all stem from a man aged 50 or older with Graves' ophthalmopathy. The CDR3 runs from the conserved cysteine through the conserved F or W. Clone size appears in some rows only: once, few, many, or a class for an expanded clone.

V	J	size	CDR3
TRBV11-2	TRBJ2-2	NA	CTSSDGTSGRWSGTGELFF
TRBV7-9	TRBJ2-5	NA	CASSPRGRGWETQYF
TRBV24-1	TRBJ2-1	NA	CATSDPTSRRSSYNEQFF
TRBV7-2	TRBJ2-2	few	CASSRQGGTGELFF
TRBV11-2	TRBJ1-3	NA	CTSSRASVNTIYF
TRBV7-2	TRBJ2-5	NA	CASSFLTSGETQYF
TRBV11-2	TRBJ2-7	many	CASSLSDRTYEQYF
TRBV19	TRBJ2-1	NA	CASSISRFDEQFF
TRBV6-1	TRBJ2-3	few	CASRFRDTQYF
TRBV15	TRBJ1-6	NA	CATSEQGANSPLHF
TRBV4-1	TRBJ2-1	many	CASSHPSGPSGDNNEQFF
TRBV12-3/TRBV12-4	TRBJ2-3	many	CASSTSSGSLTDTQYF
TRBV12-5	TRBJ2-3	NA	CASGLGQGRADTQYF
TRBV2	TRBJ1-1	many	CASSEWGHSNTEAFF
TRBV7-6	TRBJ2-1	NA	CASSHRDRTYNEQFF
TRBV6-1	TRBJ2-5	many	CASSDFRHRQGPQETQYF
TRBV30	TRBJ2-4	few	CAWSLGLAKNIQYF
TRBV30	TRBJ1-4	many	CAYEGAVNEKLFF
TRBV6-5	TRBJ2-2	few	CASSYSLGTTGELFF
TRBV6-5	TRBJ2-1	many	CASSYSRLAARSYNEQFF
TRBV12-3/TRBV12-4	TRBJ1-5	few	CASSLAAGNQPQHF
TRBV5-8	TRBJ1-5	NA	CASNLPTLDRGAQPQHF
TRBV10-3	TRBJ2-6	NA	CAISEGGQPRSGANVLTF
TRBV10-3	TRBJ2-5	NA	CAISGAGKETQYF
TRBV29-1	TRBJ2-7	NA	CSIPPERGNEQYF
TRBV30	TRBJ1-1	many	CAWRGRNTEAFF
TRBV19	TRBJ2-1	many	CASSMGDFAGGGNEQFF
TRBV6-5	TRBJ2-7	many	CASSYSTGRTSSYEQYF
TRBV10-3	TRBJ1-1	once	CAISESTQTGSKAFF
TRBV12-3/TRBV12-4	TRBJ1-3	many	CASDFAALSGNTIYF
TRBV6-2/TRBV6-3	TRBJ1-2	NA	CASRADGQPYGYTF
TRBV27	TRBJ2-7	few	CASSLSGWGTYEQYF
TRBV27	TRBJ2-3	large	CASRLTGTDTQYF
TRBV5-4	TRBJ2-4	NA	CASSFGTGGRGVVKNIQYF
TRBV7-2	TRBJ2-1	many	CASNKNLGDLVEQFF
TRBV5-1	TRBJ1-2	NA	CASSLTPGTVYGYTF
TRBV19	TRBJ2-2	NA	CATAGRITGELFF
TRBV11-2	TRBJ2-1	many	CASSQANEQFF
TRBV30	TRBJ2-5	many	CAWSVAEVPETQYF
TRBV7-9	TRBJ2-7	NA	CASSPHYPSDNEQYF
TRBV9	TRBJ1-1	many	CASSGRDRNTEAFF
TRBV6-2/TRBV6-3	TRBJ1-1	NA	CASRPNTGDTEAFF
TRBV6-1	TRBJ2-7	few	CASSTPGQGFCEQYF
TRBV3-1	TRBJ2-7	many	CASSPTRGGNYEQYF
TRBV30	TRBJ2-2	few	CAWSVRGTSGITGELFF
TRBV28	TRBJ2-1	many	CASSLYPRLTRGLAGDNEQFF
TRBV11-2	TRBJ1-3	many	CASSLEPSGNTIYF
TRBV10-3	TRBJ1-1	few	CAIRKNTEAFF
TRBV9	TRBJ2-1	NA	CASSRGVAVSYNEQFF
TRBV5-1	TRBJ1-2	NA	CASSLMVTPANYGYTF
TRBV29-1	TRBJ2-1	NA	CSGRGNSGRAGYNEQFF
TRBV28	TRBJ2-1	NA	CASPPSGLAGNEQFF
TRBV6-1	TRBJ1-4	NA	CASSKTGGEHEKLFF
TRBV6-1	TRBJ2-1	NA	CASRGYSYNEQFF
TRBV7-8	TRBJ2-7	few	CASSTRQRSYEQYF
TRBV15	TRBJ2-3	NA	CATSRGRGFPDTQYF
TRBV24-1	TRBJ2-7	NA	CATSDIRHTRSYEQYF
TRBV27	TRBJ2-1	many	CASSLTSGMNNEQFF
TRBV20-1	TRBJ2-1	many	CSASMVAGGDEQFF